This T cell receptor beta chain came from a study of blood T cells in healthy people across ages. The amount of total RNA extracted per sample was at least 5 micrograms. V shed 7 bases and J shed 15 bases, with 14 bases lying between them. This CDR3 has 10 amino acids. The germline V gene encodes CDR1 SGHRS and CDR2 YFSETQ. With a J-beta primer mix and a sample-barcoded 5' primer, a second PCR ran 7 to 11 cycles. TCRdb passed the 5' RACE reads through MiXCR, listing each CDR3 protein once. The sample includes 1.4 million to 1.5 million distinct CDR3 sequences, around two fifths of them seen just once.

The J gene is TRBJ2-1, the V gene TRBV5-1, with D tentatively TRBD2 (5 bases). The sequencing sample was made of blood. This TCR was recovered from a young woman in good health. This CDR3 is CASLATTGFF. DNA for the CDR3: TGCGCCAGCCTAGCCACTACGGGGTTCTTC.